This T cell receptor beta chain stems from a study of human T cells and chemical hapten exposure. Across the study: Sensitization was performed using 2% DPC on a 2 cm by 2 cm upper inner arm skin site. Small volume differences among pooled libraries mainly caused per-sample TCR yield variation. Study-wide results and caveats: Compared with pre-sensitization or healthy control sets, expanded TCRs clustered more.

The time point here: patch test 1, 2 weeks after DPC sensitization. Documented treatment: therapeutic diphenylcyclopropenone sensitization with weekly scalp DPC. Blood sampling occurred before each patch-test application. In its sample, this clonotype was seen a few times. Antigen unknown. Germline V gene data show CDR1 as DFQATT and CDR2 as SNEGSKA (reference sequence). V was shortened by 5 bases and J by 8 bases, with 22 bases between the two germline ends. This CDR3 is 15 amino acids long. TCRdb analysed the RACE reads with MiXCR anew, one entry per CDR3 protein. This table has some 350,000 distinct CDR3 sequences, under 9% appearing once.

This chain uses TRBV20-1 with TRBJ2-1, with no clear D. Sequencing used whole blood, obtained in connection with sensitization to the hapten diphenylcyclopropenone (DPC). This sequence was found in a woman aged 18-29 years with alopecia areata. Some clones in this sample may be carry-over from other donors' samples. The CDR3 sequence: CSADGWSVVTDEQFF. CDR3 sequence (DNA): TGCAGTGCTGACGGGTGGAGTGTTGTTACCGATGAGCAGTTCTTC.